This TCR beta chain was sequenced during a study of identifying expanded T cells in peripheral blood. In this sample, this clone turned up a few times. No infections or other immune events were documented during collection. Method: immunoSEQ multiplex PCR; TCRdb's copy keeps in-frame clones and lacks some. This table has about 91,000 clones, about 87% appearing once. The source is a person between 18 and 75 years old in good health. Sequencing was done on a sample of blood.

The chain's CDR3 is CSVEDPDTGREKLFF. The CDR3 DNA is TGCAGCGTTGAAGATCCCGACACAGGGAGGGAAAAACTGTTTTTT. The V call is TRBV29-1, the J call TRBJ1-4, with D perhaps TRBD1 (6 bases). The CDR3 covers 15 residues. Germline CDR1 and CDR2: SQVTM and ANQGSEA. The V end lost 0 bases, the J end lost 8 bases, and 16 bases lay between the germline ends.